These 8 T cell receptor beta chains were all obtained from the same sample, sequenced in a study of molecular identifiers for immune sequencing clone quantification. TCRdb reprocessed the PCR reads via MiXCR and lists one record per CDR3 protein. The data hold over 600,000 distinct CDR3 sequences, with just under 20% observed a single time. Material for sequencing was naive CD8+ T cells from blood, with Jurkat cell RNA spiked in. Subset reported: FACS-sorted CD8+CD4-CCR7+CD45RA+ naive T cells. The receptors were gathered from a human donor in good health. Some libraries in this study had Jurkat cell RNA spiked in.

The DNA for the CDR3 is TGTGCCAGCAGTGAGCTTACAGGACTAGCGGGGATCGGGGAGCTGTTTTTT. Translating gives CASSELTGLAGIGELFF. The chain couples TRBV6-1 to TRBJ2-2, with TRBD2 identical over 12 bases. V gave up 3 bases and J gave up 7 bases; unmatched junction bases: 9. CDR1 is MNHNS and CDR2 is SASEGT in the germline V gene. The CDR3 loop spans 17 amino acids.

Turning to this clonotype: Just one base apart from a much larger clone, this may be a read error. The chain combines TRBV12-3 or TRBV12-4 with TRBJ2-3; 9 positions match TRBD2. The CDR3 covers 16 residues. The V gene end was trimmed by 6 bases and the J gene end by 2 bases; junction bases not matched to a gene: 9. The CDR3 sequence is CASSFPTSGFTDTQYF. CDR3 DNA: TGTGCCAGCAGCTTCCCGACTAGCGGCTTCACAGATACGCAGTATTTT.

A word on this clonotype: A read error may be the cause here, since a much bigger clone is one base away. This chain uses TRBV27 with TRBJ1-4, with D unresolved. The germline CDR1 and CDR2 sequences are MNHEY and SMNVEV (reference sequence). This CDR3 region has 12 residues. CDR3 DNA sequence: TGTGCCACAGGATCGGGAGGTGAAAACCTGTTTTTT. Translation gives CATGSGGENLFF.

This clonotype was seen at least ten times. The chain carries TRBV30 and TRBJ2-3, with D possibly matching TRBD2 (5 bases). V was shortened by 1 base and J by 0 bases, with 8 bases between the two germline ends. The CDR3 has 14 residues. CDR1 is GTSNPN and CDR2 is SVGIG in the germline V gene (reference sequence). This chain's CDR3 is CAWSAGSSTDTQYF. CDR3 sequence (DNA): TGTGCCTGGAGTGCGGGGTCTAGCACAGATACGCAGTATTTT. Drawing the rest from reference TRBV30 and TRBJ2-3, the complete variable domain is SQTIHQWPATLVQPVGSPLSLECTVEGTSNPNLYWYRQAAGRGLQLLFYSVGIGQISSEVPQNLSASRPQDRQFILSSKKLLLSDSGFYLCAWSAGSSTDTQYFGPGTRLTVL.

For this clonotype: Being one base from a much bigger clone, this may be a read error. The chain combines TRBV4-2 with TRBJ1-4; no definite D call. This CDR3 is 16 amino acids long. Germline assignment: CDR1 LGHNA and CDR2 YNFKEQ. In DNA, the CDR3 is TGTGCCAGCAGCCAAGTTGGGTCCGCAACTAATGAAAAACTGCTTTTT. As protein: CASSQVGSATNEKLLF.

This clonotype was found a few times. The CDR3 loop reads CASSYSASGGTKRNTGELFF. The CDR3 nucleotides read TGTGCCAGCAGTTACTCGGCCAGCGGGGGTACAAAAAGGAACACCGGGGAGCTGTTTTTT. The genes are TRBV6-5 and TRBJ2-2; 8 positions agree with TRBD2. CDR1 and CDR2 from the germline V gene are MNHEY and SVGAGI. This CDR3 comprises 20 residues. V was pared by 0 bases and J by 1 base, with 13 bases of the junction left unmatched.

This clonotype was recorded a few times. This chain joins TRBV19 and TRBJ2-2; TRBD1 matches 9 bases. Germline values: CDR1 LNHDA, CDR2 SQIVND (reference sequence). Trimming took 9 bases from V and 4 from J; bases not matched to a gene: 12. The CDR3 loop spans 16 amino acids. As DNA, the CDR3 is TGTGCCAGCCGGGGCGTGGACAGGGGTATCACCGGGGAGCTGTTTTTT. Translated, it gives CASRGVDRGITGELFF.

The chain carries TRBV7-9 and TRBJ1-1; TRBD1 is a possible D gene (6 bases). The CDR3 runs 15 residues. Germline CDR1 and CDR2: SEHNR and FQNEAQ (reference sequence). Trimming stripped 1 base from V and 1 base from J, with 10 bases between. For the CDR3, the DNA is TGTGCCAGCAGCTTAGGGACAGAACCGAACACTGAAGCTTTCTTT. Translating it yields CASSLGTEPNTEAFF.